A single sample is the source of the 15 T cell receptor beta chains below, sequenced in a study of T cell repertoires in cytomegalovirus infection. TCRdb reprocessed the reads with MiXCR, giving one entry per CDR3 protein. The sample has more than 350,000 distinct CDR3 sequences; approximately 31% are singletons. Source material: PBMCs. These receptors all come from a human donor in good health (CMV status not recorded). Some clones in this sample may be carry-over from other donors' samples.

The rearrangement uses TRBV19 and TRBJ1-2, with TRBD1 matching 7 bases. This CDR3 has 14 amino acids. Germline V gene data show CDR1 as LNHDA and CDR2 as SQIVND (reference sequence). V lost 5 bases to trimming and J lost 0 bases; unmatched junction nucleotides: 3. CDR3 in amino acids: CASSAGTANYGYTF. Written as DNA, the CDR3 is TGTGCCAGTAGTGCCGGGACAGCTAACTATGGCTACACCTTC.

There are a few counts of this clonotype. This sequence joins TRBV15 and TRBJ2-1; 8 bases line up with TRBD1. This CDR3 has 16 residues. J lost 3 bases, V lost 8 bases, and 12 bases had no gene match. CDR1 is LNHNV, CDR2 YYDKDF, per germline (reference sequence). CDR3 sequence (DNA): TGTGCCACCCCACCCTCCGGGACAGGCATCTACAATGAGCAGTTCTTC. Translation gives CATPPSGTGIYNEQFF.

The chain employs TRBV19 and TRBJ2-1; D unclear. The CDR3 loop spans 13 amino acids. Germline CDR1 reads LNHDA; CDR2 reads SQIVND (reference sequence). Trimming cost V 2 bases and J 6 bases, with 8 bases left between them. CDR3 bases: TGTGCCAGTAGTATACGACCCCTCAATGAGCAGTTCTTC. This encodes CASSIRPLNEQFF.

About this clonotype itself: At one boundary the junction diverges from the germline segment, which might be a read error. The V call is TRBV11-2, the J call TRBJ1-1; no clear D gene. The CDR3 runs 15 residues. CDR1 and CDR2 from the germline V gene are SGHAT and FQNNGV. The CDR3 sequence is CASSHNPAENTDAFF. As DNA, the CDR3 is TGTGCCAGCAGCCACAACCCGGCAGAGAACACTGATGCTTTCTTT. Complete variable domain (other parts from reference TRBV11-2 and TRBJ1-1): EAGVAQSPRYKIIEKRQSVAFWCNPISGHATLYWYQQILGQGPKLLIQFQNNGVVDDSQLPKDRFSAERLKGVDSTLKIQPAKLEDSAVYLCASSHNPAENTDAFFGQGTRLTVV.

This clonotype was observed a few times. The CDR3 bases are TGTGCCACCAGCACAGCTAGCTCCTACGAGCAGTACTTC. Amino acid sequence: CATSTASSYEQYF. The J gene is TRBJ2-7, the V gene TRBV15; D not certain. Looked up from germline, CDR1 is LNHNV and CDR2 is YYDKDF (reference sequence). V was pared by 4 bases and J by 0 bases, with 7 bases between. This CDR3 is 13 amino acids long.

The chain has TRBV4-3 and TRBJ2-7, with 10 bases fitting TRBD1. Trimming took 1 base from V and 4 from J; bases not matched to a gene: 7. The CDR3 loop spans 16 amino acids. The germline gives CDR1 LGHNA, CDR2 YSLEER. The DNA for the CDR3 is TGCGCCAGCAGCCAAGTGACGGGACAGGGGTTATACGAGCAGTACTTC. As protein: CASSQVTGQGLYEQYF.

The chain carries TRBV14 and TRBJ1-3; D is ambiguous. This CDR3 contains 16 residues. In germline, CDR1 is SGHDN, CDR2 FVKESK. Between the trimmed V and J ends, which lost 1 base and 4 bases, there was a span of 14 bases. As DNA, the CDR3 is TGTGCCAGCAGCCAAGGAGGCAGCTTCCAGGGAAACACCATATATTTT. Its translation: CASSQGGSFQGNTIYF.

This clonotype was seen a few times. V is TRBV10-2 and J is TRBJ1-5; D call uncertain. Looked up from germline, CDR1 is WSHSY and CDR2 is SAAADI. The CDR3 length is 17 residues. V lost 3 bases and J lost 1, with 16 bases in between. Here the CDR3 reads CASSERRWSFSNQPQHF. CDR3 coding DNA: TGCGCCAGCAGTGAACGGCGGTGGTCCTTCAGCAATCAGCCCCAGCATTTT.

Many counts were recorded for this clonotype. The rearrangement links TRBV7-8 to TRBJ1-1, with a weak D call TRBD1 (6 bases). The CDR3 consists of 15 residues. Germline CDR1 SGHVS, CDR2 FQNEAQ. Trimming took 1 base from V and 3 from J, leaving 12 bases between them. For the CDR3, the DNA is TGTGCCAGCAGCTTAGGGACCCCAGGGGACACTGAAGCTTTCTTT. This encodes CASSLGTPGDTEAFF. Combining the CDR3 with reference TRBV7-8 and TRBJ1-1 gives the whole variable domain GAGVSQSPRYKVAKRGQDVALRCDPISGHVSLFWYQQALGQGPEFLTYFQNEAQLDKSGLPSDRFFAERPEGSVSTLKIQRTQQEDSAVYLCASSLGTPGDTEAFFGQGTRLTVV.

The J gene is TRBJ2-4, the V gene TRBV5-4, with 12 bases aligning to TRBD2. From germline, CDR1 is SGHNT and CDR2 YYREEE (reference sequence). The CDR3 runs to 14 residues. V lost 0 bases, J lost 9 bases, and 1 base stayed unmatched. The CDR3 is CASSLELAGGIQYF. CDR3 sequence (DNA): TGTGCCAGCAGCTTGGAACTAGCGGGGGGCATTCAGTACTTC.

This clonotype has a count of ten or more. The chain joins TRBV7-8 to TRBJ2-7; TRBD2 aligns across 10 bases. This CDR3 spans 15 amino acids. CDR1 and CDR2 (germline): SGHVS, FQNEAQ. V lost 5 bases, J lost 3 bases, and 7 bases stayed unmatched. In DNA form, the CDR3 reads TGTGCCAGCAGCCCCTGGCTAGCGGGGGACTACGAGCAGTACTTC. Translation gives CASSPWLAGDYEQYF.

The CDR3 sequence is CASSPLSTGANTGELFF. The CDR3 DNA reads TGCGCCAGCAGTCCCTTATCGACAGGGGCGAACACCGGGGAGCTGTTTTTT. V usage is TRBV23-1 and J usage is TRBJ2-2; 8 bases align to TRBD1. TRBV23-1 is designated an ORF whose function remains uncertain. With 4 bases clipped from V and 0 bases from J, the junction kept 7 bases outside the gene matches. The CDR3 contains 17 residues.

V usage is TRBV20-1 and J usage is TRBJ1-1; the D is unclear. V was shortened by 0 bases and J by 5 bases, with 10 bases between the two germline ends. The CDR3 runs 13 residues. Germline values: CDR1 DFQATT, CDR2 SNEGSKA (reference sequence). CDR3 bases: TGCAGTGCTAGAGACGTAGTTGGGACTGAAGCTTTCTTT. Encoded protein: CSARDVVGTEAFF.

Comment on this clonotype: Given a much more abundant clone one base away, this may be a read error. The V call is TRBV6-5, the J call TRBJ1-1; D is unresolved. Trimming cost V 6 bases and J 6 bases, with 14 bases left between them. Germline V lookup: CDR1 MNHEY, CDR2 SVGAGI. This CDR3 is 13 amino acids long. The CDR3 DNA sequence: TGTGCCAGCAGGGATCCTCCGGCCTCTGAAGCTTTCTTT. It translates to CASRDPPASEAFF.

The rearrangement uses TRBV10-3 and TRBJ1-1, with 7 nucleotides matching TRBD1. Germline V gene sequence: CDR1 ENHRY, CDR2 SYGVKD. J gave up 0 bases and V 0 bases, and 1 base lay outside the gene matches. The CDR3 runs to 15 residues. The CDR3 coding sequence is TGTGCCATCAGTGAGTCGGGGACAGTGAACACTGAAGCTTTCTTT. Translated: CAISESGTVNTEAFF.